This T cell receptor (beta chain) is drawn from a study of T cells in Graves' hyperthyroidism and ophthalmopathy (dated by TCRdb to between 2018 and 2021). Broadly, across the study: To identify TCR V-J signatures that set the groups apart, the researchers used a discovery cohort of approximately 98 patients, made up of 40 to 45 with Graves' ophthalmopathy and 55 to 65 with stable Graves' hyperthyroidism. Prospective prediction of ophthalmopathy was tested in an independent validation cohort consisting of under 20 hyperthyroidism patients and 15 or so patients who later progressed to ophthalmopathy. The roughly 94 discovery patients were randomly split 7:3 into training and test sets. Thyroid tissue and blood T-cell repertoires from six Graves' hyperthyroidism patients were also compared in the study. After sampling, hyperthyroidism patients received methimazole starting at 30 mg daily, and ophthalmopathy patients received high-dose intravenous methylprednisolone. TCR Vbeta CDR3 sequencing of fewer than 150 peripheral blood samples (approximately 44 ophthalmopathy, 75 to 80 hyperthyroidism and roughly 17 progressor patients) is reported in the paper. General findings and caveats noted by the study authors: No statistical method was used to fix the sample size in advance, and group allocation was not hidden from the investigators. Most expanded thyroid clonotypes (frequency above 0.001) were also detected in blood, suggesting blood repertoires may reflect thyroid immune responses. A model built on a 13 V-J signature distinguished ophthalmopathy from stable hyperthyroidism, reaching roughly 88% sensitivity and about 81% specificity in cross-validation and 80%/75% in testing. In validation, the model predicted progression to ophthalmopathy with around 71% sensitivity and less than 75% specificity, a median of around six months before onset.

Including cysteine and phenylalanine, the CDR3 has 13 amino acids. The kept DNA is CDR3 alone, 39 bases in frame from the first base. The germline V gene sets CDR1 to SGHTA and CDR2 to FQGNSA. The junction carries 11 bases between V and J, which are trimmed by 8 bases and 1 base respectively. The table lists this clonotype with a few counts. Its specific antigen is unknown. It has no much larger one-base neighbor in the sample; base qualities were not kept. The TCR beta CDR3 regions were amplified from the RNA transcripts. The TCR CDR3 was subjected to a first round of RT-PCR using the HTBI primer set and the Qiagen OneStep RT-PCR kit. The libraries were constructed in a second round of multiplex PCR and then size-selected and purified. Paired-end sequencing of the libraries was performed with 100 bp reads on an Illumina HiSeq2000. For the original study's pipeline: SOAPnuke was used to process the raw data, throwing out any read that contained adapters or uncalled bases, had a mean Phred below 15, or lacked an exact constant-primer or identifier match. High-quality paired reads were merged using COPE v1.2.5, and each unique nucleotide sequence was defined as a clonotype. Clonotypes were aligned to IMGT TRBV, TRBD and TRBJ reference segments using MiTCR v1.1. The analysis included only V-J combinations with a frequency above 0.0001, which together covered over 98% of the repertoires. The TCS score was defined as F50 (clonal expansion) divided by E x V (chaos), with BLOSUM62-based TCRdist calculated between CDR3 peptides within each V-J. Welch's t-statistics and random forest reduced around 520 V-J features to roughly 13, which were used in a naive Bayes classifier (R e1071). The similarity between thyroid and blood repertoires was quantified using the Morisita-Horn index. TCRdb handled the public reads itself, with Q25 trimming in fastp and clone calling in MiXCR, and kept productive beta chains. Each CDR3 protein appears once, grouped with its most common genes and DNA. None of the V and J calls come from the authors' own analysis; TCRdb made them. Counted in this sample were about 640,000 distinct CDR3 sequences; just under 45% of them appeared once. More than 7% of the sample rests with the top ten.

The study excluded patients with uncontrolled infections, other autoimmune diseases, pregnancy or lactation. Clinical symptoms, serum thyroxine and TRAb, thyroid ultrasound, and orbital computed tomography formed the basis for the diagnoses. Total RNA was extracted with Trizol reagent, and quality was checked on an Agilent 2100 Bioanalyzer. The chain employs TRBV7-2 and TRBJ1-2, and TRBD1 may be the D gene, going by 5 matching bases. This TCR was sampled from an adult man with Graves' disease, either hyperthyroidism or ophthalmopathy (not recorded which). Sequencing was carried out using peripheral blood or thyroid tissue (not recorded which). The nucleotide sequence reads as follows: TGTGCCAGCGAGACAGCAAATAACTATGGCTACACCTTC. It translates to CASETANNYGYTF.